The rows below give T cell receptor beta chains drawn from one sample of a study of control samples from healthy donors and cancer patients. Repertoires were generated with immunoSEQ multiplex PCR, while TCRdb's copy carries only in-frame clones and drops some. The sample lists about 28,000 clones, 91% occurring once. Sequencing was performed on PBMCs. The origin of the receptors is a man over 45 with lung cancer. The CDR3 runs from the conserved cysteine through the conserved F or W. A D gene is named only where the DNA matches it firmly. The size field is filled for only some rows; it gives once, few, many or a size class.

j_gene,d_gene,abundance,v_gene,CDR3nt,CDR3aa
TRBJ2-5,TRBD2,.,TRBV4-1,TGCGCCAGCAGCCAGTCTAGCGGGGGTCAAGAGACCCAGTACTTC,CASSQSSGGQETQYF
TRBJ2-2,TRBD2,.,TRBV9,TGTGCCAGCAGCGTAGGACTAGCGGACACCGGGGAGCTGTTTTTT,CASSVGLADTGELFF
TRBJ1-5,TRBD1,once,TRBV18,TGTGCCAGCTCACCGACAGGGGATCCCTCTCAGCCCCAGCATTTT,CASSPTGDPSQPQHF
TRBJ2-1,.,.,TRBV5-1,TGCGCCAGCAGCACCTTCCGAGGCTACAATGAGCAGTTCTTC,CASSTFRGYNEQFF
TRBJ1-2,TRBD1,.,TRBV5-8,TGTGCCAGCAGCTTGACAGGGGTTTACTATGGCTACACCTTC,CASSLTGVYYGYTF
TRBJ1-6,.,.,TRBV6-5,TGTGCCAGCAGAAGGGGCATAAATTCACCCCTCCACTTT,CASRRGINSPLHF
TRBJ1-2,.,.,TRBV3-1/TRBV3-2,TGTGCCAGCAGCCAAGGCAGGGATGGCTACACCTTC,CASSQGRDGYTF
TRBJ1-2,TRBD1,.,TRBV18,TGTGCCAGCTCCCCACTCGGGACAGAGCTTGGCTACACCTTC,CASSPLGTELGYTF
TRBJ2-4,TRBD1,.,TRBV4-3,TGCGCCAGCAGCCAAGATCCCCCCAGACAGGGGGTAGCCAAAAACATTCAGTACTTC,CASSQDPPRQGVAKNIQYF
TRBJ2-3,.,.,TRBV10-1,TGCGCCAGCAGTGGGCCCCCGGGCCTAGGGGACCCTAGCACAGATACGCAGTATTTT,CASSGPPGLGDPSTDTQYF
TRBJ2-7,.,.,TRBV12-3/TRBV12-4,TGTGCCAGCAGTTTAGACATATACGAGCAGTACTTC,CASSLDIYEQYF
TRBJ2-3,.,.,TRBV6-5,TGTGCCAGCACCCCCGATCTGTCTTTATATACGCAGTATTTT,CASTPDLSLYTQYF
TRBJ2-1,.,.,TRBV2,TGTGCCAGCAGTGAAGCTGGGGGTGGAGGTGAGCAGTTCTTC,CASSEAGGGGEQFF
TRBJ2-2,TRBD1,.,TRBV7-6,TGTGCCAGCAGGATGGGGCTCTCCAGGGGGACCGGGGAGCTGTTTTTT,CASRMGLSRGTGELFF
TRBJ2-5,.,.,TRBV9,TGTGCCAGCAGCCCGAGGGGTCAAGAGACCCAGTACTTC,CASSPRGQETQYF
TRBJ2-1,TRBD2,.,TRBV20-1,TGCAGTGCTAGTAGCGGGGAGACGGGTAGTGGTGAGCAGTTCTTC,CSASSGETGSGEQFF
TRBJ2-5,TRBD2,.,TRBV6-5,TGTGCCAGCAGTTACTCGAGCGGGACAGAGACCCAGTACTTC,CASSYSSGTETQYF
TRBJ1-6,TRBD1,once,TRBV30,TGTGCCTGGAGTATGGGACAGGAGAATTCACCCCTCCACTTT,CAWSMGQENSPLHF
TRBJ1-4,.,.,TRBV6-6,TGTGCCAGCAGTCAGACAGGCTCTTATGAAAAACTGTTTTTT,CASSQTGSYEKLFF
TRBJ1-1,.,.,TRBV19,TGTGCCAGTAGTATTGAGGGGGGGGCACGGGACACTGAAGCTTTCTTT,CASSIEGGARDTEAFF
TRBJ2-2,.,.,TRBV28,TGTGCCAGCAGTTTATGGCAGGCGAACACCGGGGAGCTGTTTTTT,CASSLWQANTGELFF
TRBJ1-1,.,.,TRBV7-2,TGTGCCAGCAGCTTGGGTCGGATGGGGCGAGGCGGGAACACTGAAGCTTTCTTT,CASSLGRMGRGGNTEAFF
TRBJ1-1,.,.,TRBV3-1/TRBV3-2,TGTGCCAGCAGCCAGAGGGGGAGAACTGAAGCTTTCTTT,CASSQRGRTEAFF
TRBJ2-3,TRBD2,.,TRBV5-5,TGTGCCAGCAGCTTATTTAGCGGGGGGACCACAGATACGCAGTATTTT,CASSLFSGGTTDTQYF
TRBJ1-2,.,once,TRBV2,TGTGCCAGCAGTGTCAGGGAGGAAGGGGGCTACACCTTC,CASSVREEGGYTF
TRBJ2-3,.,once,TRBV18,TGTGCCAGCTCACCAACAGGGGCGGGGAGCACAGATACGCAGTATTTT,CASSPTGAGSTDTQYF
TRBJ1-4,.,.,TRBV6-5,TGTGCCAGCAGTTATAGGGGGTTGGGTAATGAAAAACTGTTTTTT,CASSYRGLGNEKLFF